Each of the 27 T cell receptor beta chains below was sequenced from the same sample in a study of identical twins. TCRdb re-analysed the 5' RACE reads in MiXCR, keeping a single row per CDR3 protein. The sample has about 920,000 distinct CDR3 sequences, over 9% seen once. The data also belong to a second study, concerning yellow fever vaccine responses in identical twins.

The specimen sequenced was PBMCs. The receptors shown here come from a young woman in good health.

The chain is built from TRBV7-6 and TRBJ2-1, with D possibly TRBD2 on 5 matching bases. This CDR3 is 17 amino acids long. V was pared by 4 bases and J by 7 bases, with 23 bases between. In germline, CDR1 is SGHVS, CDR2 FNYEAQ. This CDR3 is CASSSPRAGGVENEQFF. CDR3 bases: TGTGCCAGCAGCTCGCCGAGGGCCGGTGGGGTGGAGAATGAGCAGTTCTTC.

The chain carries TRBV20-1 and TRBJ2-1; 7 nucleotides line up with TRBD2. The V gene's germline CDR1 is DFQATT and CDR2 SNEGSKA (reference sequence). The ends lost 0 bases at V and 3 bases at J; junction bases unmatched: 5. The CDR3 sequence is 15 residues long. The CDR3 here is CSARDYLADYNEQFF. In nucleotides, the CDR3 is TGCAGTGCTAGAGATTATCTAGCGGACTACAATGAGCAGTTCTTC.

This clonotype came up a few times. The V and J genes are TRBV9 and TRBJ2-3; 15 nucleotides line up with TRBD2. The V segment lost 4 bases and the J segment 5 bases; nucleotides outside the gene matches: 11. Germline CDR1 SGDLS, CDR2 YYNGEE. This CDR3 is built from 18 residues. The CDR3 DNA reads TGTGCCAGCAGCACCCCCGGGACTAGCGGGGGGATTGGAGATACGCAGTATTTT. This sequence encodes CASSTPGTSGGIGDTQYF.

The CDR3 region is CASSHIPGQGAWSYGYTF. The CDR3 DNA is TGCGCCAGCAGCCACATCCCGGGACAGGGGGCCTGGTCCTATGGCTACACCTTC. The genes are TRBV4-1 and TRBJ1-2, with 12 bases matching TRBD1. This CDR3 has 18 amino acids. Trimming cost V 3 bases and J 4 bases; bases outside gene matches: 12. Germline values: CDR1 MGHRA, CDR2 YSYEKL.

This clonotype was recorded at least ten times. The CDR3, as DNA: TGTGCCAGCAGTTTGGGGACAACTTACAATGAGCAGTTCTTC. The encoded protein is CASSLGTTYNEQFF. This sequence joins TRBV12-3 or TRBV12-4 and TRBJ2-1; D is perhaps TRBD1 (6 bases). CDR3 length equals 14 residues. V lost 3 bases and J 4 bases, leaving 10 bases between the germline ends.

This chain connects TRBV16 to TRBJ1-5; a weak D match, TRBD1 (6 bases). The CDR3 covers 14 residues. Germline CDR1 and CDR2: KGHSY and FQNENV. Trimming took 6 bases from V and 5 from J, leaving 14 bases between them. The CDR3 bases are TGTGCCAGCAGACAGGGAGTTGGACATCAGCCCCAGCATTTT. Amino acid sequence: CASRQGVGHQPQHF.

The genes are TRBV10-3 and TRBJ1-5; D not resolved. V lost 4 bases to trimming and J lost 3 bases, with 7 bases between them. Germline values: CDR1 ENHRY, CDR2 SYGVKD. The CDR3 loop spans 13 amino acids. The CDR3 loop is CAISAVDNQPQHF. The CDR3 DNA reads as TGTGCCATCAGTGCCGTGGACAATCAGCCCCAGCATTTT.

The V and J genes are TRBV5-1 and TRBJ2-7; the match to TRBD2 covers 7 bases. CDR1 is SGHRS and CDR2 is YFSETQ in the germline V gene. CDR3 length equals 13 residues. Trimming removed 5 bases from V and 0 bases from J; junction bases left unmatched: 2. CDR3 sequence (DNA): TGCGCCAGCAGGCGGGACTACTCCTACGAGCAGTACTTC. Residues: CASRRDYSYEQYF.

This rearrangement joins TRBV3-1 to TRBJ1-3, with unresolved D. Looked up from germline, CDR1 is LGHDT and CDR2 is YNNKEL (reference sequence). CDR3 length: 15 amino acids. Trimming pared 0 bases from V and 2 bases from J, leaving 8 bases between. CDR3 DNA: TGTGCCAGCAGCCAAGATCATGTACCTGGAAACACCATATATTTT. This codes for CASSQDHVPGNTIYF. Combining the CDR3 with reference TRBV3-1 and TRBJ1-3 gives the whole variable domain DTAVSQTPKYLVTQMGNDKSIKCEQNLGHDTMYWYKQDSKKFLKIMFSYNNKELIINETVPNRFSPKSPDKAHLNLHINSLELGDSAVYFCASSQDHVPGNTIYFGEGSWLTVV.

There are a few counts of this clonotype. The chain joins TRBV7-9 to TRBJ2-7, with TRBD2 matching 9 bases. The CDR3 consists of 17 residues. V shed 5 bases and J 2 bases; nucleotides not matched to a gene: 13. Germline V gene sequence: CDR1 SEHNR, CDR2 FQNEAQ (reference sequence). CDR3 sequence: CASSLTRLAEGAYEQYF. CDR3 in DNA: TGTGCCAGCAGCCTCACCCGACTAGCGGAGGGAGCCTACGAGCAGTACTTC.

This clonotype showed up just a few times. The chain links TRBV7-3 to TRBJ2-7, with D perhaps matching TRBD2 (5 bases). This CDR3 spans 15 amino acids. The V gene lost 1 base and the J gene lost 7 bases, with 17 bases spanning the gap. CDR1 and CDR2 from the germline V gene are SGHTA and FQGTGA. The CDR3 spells CASSLNAGDSREQYF. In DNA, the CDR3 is TGTGCCAGCAGCTTAAACGCGGGCGATTCTCGGGAGCAGTACTTC.

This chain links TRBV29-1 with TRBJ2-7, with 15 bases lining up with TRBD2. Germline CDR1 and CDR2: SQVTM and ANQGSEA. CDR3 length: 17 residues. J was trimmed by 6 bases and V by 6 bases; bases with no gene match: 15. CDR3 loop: CSVAGLAGGQLPIEQYF. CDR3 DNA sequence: TGCAGCGTCGCGGGACTAGCGGGGGGCCAGCTACCAATCGAGCAGTACTTC.

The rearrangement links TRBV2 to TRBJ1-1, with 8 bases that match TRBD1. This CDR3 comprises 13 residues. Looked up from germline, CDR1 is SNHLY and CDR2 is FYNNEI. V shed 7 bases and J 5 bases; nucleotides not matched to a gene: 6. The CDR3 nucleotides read TGTGCCAGCAAGCTGGACAGGGAGACTGAAGCTTTCTTT. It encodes CASKLDRETEAFF.

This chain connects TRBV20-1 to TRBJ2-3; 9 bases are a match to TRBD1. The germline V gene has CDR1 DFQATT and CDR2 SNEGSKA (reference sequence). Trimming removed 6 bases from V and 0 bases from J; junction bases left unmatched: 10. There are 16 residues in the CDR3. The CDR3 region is CSATSVDRGSTDTQYF. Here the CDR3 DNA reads TGCAGTGCCACATCCGTGGACAGGGGCAGCACAGATACGCAGTATTTT.

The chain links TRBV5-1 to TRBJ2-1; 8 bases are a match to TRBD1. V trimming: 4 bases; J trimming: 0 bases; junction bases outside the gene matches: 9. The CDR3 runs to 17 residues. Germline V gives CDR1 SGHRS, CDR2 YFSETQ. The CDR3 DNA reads TGCGCCAGCAGCCGACCCAGGGGGCCTGACTCCTACAATGAGCAGTTCTTC. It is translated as CASSRPRGPDSYNEQFF.

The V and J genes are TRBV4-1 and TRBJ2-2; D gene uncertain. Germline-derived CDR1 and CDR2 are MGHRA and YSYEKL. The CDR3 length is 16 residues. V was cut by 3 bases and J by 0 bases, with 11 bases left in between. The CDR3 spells CASSQRSAANTGELFF. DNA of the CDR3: TGCGCCAGCAGCCAGAGATCGGCTGCGAACACCGGGGAGCTGTTTTTT.

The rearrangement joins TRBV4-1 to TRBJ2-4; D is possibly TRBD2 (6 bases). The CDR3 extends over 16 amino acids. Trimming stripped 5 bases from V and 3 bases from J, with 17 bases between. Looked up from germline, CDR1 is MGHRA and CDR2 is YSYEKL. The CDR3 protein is CASSYPGGSDKNIQYF. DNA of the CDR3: TGCGCCAGCAGCTACCCAGGAGGGTCGGACAAAAACATTCAGTACTTC.

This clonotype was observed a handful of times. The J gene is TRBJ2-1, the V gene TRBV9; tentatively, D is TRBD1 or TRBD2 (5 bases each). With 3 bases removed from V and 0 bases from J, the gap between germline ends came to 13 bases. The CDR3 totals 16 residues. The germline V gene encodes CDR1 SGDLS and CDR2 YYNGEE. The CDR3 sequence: CASSEMGRVSYNEQFF. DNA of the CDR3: TGTGCCAGCAGCGAGATGGGGCGGGTCTCCTACAATGAGCAGTTCTTC. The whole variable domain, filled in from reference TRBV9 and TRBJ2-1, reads DSGVTQTPKHLITATGQRVTLRCSPRSGDLSVYWYQQSLDQGLQFLIQYYNGEERAKGNILERFSAQQFPDLHSELNLSSLELGDSALYFCASSEMGRVSYNEQFFGPGTRLTVL.

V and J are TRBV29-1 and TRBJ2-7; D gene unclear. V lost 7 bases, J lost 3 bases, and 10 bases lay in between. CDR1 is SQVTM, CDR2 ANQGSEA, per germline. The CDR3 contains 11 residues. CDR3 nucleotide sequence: TGCAGCGGTGGCGGAGACTACGAGCAGTACTTC. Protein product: CSGGGDYEQYF.

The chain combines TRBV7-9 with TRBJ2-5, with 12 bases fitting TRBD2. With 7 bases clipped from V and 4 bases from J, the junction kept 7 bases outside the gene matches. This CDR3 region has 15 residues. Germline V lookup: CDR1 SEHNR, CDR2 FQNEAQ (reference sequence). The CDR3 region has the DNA TGTGCCAGCACCCTGGAGGGACTAGCGGGAGAGACCCAGTACTTC. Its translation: CASTLEGLAGETQYF.

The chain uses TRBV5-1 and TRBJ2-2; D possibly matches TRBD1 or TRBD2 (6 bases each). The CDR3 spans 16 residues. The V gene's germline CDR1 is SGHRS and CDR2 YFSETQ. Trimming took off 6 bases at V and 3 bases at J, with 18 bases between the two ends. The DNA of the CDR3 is TGCGCCAGCACCCCGAGGGGGGTTAAGGACACCGGGGAGCTGTTTTTT. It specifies CASTPRGVKDTGELFF.

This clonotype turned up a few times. In DNA, the CDR3 is TGTGCCACCAGCAGAGGACGGTTGAACACTGAAGCTTTCTTT. The encoded protein is CATSRGRLNTEAFF. This rearrangement joins TRBV15 to TRBJ1-1; D remains ambiguous. Germline assignment: CDR1 LNHNV and CDR2 YYDKDF (reference sequence). The CDR3 length is 14 residues. Deletions cut 1 base from V and 0 bases from J, with 6 bases between.

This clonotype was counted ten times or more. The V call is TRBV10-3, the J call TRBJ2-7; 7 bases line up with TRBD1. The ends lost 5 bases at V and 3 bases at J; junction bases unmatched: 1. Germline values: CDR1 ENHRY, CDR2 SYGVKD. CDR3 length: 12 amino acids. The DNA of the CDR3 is TGTGCCATCAGTCGGACAGGCTACGAGCAGTACGTC. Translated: CAISRTGYEQYV.

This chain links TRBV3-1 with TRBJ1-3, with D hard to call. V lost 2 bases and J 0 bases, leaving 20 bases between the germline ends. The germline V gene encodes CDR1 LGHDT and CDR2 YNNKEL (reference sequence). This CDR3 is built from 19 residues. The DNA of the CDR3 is TGTGCCAGCAGCCAAAGATACGGAGGTTGGCAGAACTCTGGAAACACCATATATTTT. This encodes CASSQRYGGWQNSGNTIYF.

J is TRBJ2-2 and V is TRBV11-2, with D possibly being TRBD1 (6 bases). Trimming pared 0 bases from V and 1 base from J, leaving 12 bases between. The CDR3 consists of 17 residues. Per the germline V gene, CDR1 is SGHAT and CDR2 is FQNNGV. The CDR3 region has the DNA TGTGCCAGCAGCTTAGACCGTAGGGGGTTGAACACCGGGGAGCTGTTTTTT. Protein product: CASSLDRRGLNTGELFF.

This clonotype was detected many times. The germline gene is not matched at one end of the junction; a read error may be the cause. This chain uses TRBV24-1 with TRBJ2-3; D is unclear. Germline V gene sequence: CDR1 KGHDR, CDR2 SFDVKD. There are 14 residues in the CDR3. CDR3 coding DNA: TGCGCCACTTCGGGTGGTGGATCGACAGATACGCAGTATTTT. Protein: CATSGGGSTDTQYF.

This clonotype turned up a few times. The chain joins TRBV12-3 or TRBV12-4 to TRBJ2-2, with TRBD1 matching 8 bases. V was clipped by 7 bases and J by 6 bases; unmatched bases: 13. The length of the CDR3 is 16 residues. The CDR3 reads CASTEPKDRVAGELFF. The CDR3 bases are TGTGCCAGCACCGAACCAAAGGACAGGGTCGCCGGGGAGCTGTTTTTT.